These T cell receptor beta chains were read from a single sample in a study of blood T cell repertoires in COVID-19. Using immunoSEQ multiplex PCR, the repertoire was profiled, and TCRdb retains in-frame clones only, with some absent. The data show fewer than 200,000 clones, about four fifths seen once. The sequenced material came from peripheral blood. Source of these receptors: a man aged 65 to 79 with active or convalescent COVID-19. Both conserved end residues are part of each CDR3. A D gene is named only where the DNA matches it firmly. Clone size is shown for a subset of rows, as once, few, many or a class of expanded clone.

D gene,J gene,V gene,clone size,CDR3 protein,CDR3 DNA
.,TRBJ1-1,TRBV6-5,.,CASSRDSGSTEAFF,TGTGCCAGCAGTCGGGATTCCGGGAGCACTGAAGCTTTCTTT
.,TRBJ2-5,TRBV9,.,CASNNNREGETQYF,TGTGCCAGCAACAACAACAGGGAGGGAGAGACCCAGTACTTC
.,TRBJ1-1,TRBV6-5,.,CASTPGFRVPEAFF,TGTGCCAGCACCCCCGGGTTCCGCGTCCCCGAAGCTTTCTTT
TRBD2,TRBJ2-1,TRBV5-4,few,CASSPGTRDNEQFF,TGTGCCAGCAGCCCCGGGACTAGGGACAATGAGCAGTTCTTC
.,TRBJ1-6,TRBV5-1,.,CASSLLQNNSPLHF,TGCGCCAGCAGCTTGCTCCAGAATAATTCACCCCTCCACTTT
TRBD1,TRBJ2-1,TRBV6-5,few,CASRPDRAANEQFF,TGTGCCAGCAGACCGGACAGGGCCGCCAATGAGCAGTTCTTC
.,TRBJ1-1,TRBV5-1,.,CASSFGSSNTEAFF,TGCGCCAGCAGCTTTGGCTCTTCGAACACTGAAGCTTTCTTT
.,TRBJ1-2,TRBV3-1/TRBV3-2,few,CASSQAGKDYGYTF,TGTGCCAGCAGCCAAGCGGGTAAGGACTATGGCTACACCTTC
TRBD1,TRBJ2-7,TRBV5-1,once,CASTRGTGVAEQYF,TGCGCCAGCACTCGAGGGACAGGGGTAGCCGAGCAGTACTTC
.,TRBJ2-7,TRBV6-6,.,CASKSSHEQYF,TGTGCCAGCAAGTCTAGCCACGAGCAGTACTTC
.,TRBJ1-4,TRBV29-1,.,CSVSQTGEKLFF,TGCAGCGTTAGCCAGACGGGGGAAAAACTGTTTTTT
TRBD1,TRBJ2-1,TRBV5-4,.,CASSLKQGANEQFF,TGTGCCAGCAGCTTGAAACAGGGGGCGAATGAGCAGTTCTTC
.,TRBJ1-1,TRBV30,once,CAWSALPGAEAFF,TGTGCCTGGAGTGCCCTACCGGGGGCTGAAGCTTTCTTT
.,TRBJ2-1,TRBV6-2/TRBV6-3,.,CASSVGRGPQRNEQFF,TGTGCCAGCAGTGTCGGCAGGGGCCCACAACGGAATGAGCAGTTCTTC
.,TRBJ2-3,TRBV25-1,.,CASSEFRGWSTDTQYF,TGTGCCAGCAGTGAATTCCGGGGGTGGAGCACAGATACGCAGTATTTT
.,TRBJ1-2,TRBV11-2,few,CASSPLLRGYTF,TGTGCCAGCAGCCCCCTGCTGAGAGGCTACACCTTC
.,TRBJ1-6,TRBV27,few,CASSLVGNSPLHF,TGTGCCAGCAGTTTGGTCGGGAATTCACCCCTCCACTTT
TRBD1,TRBJ1-5,TRBV6-2/TRBV6-3,few,CASSYRGRDNQPQHF,TGTGCCAGCAGTTACAGGGGGCGCGACAATCAGCCCCAGCATTTT
.,TRBJ1-1,TRBV6-5,.,CASTKARGTEAFF,TGTGCCAGCACCAAGGCCCGAGGGACTGAAGCTTTCTTT
.,TRBJ2-2,TRBV5-1,few,CASSLLSGGELFF,TGCGCCAGCAGCTTGCTGAGTGGCGGGGAGCTGTTTTTT
TRBD2,TRBJ2-5,TRBV28,.,CASSFPSGRAGETQYF,TGTGCCAGCAGTTTTCCTAGCGGGAGGGCCGGAGAGACCCAGTACTTC